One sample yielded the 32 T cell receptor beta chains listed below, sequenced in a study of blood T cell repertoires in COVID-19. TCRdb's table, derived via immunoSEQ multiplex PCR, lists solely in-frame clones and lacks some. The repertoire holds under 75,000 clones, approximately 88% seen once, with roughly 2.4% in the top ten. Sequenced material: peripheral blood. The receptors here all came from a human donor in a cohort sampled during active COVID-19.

The CDR3 bases are TGTGCCACCAGTGACGCGGGACAGTCCTTGAACACCGGGGAGCTGTTTTTT. As protein: CATSDAGQSLNTGELFF. The chain couples TRBV24-1 to TRBJ2-2; D is perhaps TRBD1 (7 bases). The germline CDR1 and CDR2 sequences are KGHDR and SFDVKD. This CDR3 spans 17 amino acids. Trimming removed 4 bases at V and 1 base at J, with 15 bases between.

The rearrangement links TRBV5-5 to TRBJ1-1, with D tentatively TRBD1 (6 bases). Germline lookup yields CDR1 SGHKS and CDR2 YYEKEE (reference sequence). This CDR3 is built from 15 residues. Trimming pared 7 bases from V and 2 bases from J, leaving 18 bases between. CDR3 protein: CASAFTQGLNTEAFF. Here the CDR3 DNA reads TGTGCCAGCGCCTTCACTCAGGGGCTTAACACTGAAGCTTTCTTT. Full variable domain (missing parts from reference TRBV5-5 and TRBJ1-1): DAGVTQSPTHLIKTRGQQVTLRCSPISGHKSVSWYQQVLGQGPQFIFQYYEKEERGRGNFPDRFSARQFPNYSSELNVNALLLGDSALYLCASAFTQGLNTEAFFGQGTRLTVV.

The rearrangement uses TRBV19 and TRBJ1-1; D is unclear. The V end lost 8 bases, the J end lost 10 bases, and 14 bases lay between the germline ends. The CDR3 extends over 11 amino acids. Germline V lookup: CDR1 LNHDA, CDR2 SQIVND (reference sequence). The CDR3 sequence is CASSFATGAFF. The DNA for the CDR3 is TGTGCCAGTTCGTTCGCCACGGGAGCTTTCTTT.

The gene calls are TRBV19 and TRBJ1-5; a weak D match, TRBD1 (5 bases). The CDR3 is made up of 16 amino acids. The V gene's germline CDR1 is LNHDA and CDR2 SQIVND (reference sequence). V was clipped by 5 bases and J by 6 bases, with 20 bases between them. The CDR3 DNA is TGTGCCAGTAGTCCTGGCTTGGCAGGGAAAGGTCAGCCCCAGCATTTT. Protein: CASSPGLAGKGQPQHF.

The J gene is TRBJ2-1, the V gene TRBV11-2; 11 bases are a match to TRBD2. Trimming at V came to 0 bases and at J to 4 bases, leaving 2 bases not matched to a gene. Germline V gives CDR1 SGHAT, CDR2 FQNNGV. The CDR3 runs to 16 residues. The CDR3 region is CASSLELAGVYNEQFF. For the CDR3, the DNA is TGTGCCAGCAGCTTAGAACTAGCGGGGGTATACAATGAGCAGTTCTTC.

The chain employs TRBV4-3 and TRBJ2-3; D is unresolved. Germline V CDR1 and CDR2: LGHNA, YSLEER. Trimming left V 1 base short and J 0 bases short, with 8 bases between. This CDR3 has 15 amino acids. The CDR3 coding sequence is TGCGCCAGCAGCCAAGGAGATTCTAGCACAGATACGCAGTATTTT. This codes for CASSQGDSSTDTQYF.

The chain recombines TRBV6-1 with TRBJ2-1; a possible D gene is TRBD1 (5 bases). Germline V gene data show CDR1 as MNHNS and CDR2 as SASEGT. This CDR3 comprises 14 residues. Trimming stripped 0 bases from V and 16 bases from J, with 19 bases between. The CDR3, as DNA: TGTGCCAGCAGTGAAGCGCTAGAAAGGAAGGGGTGTTTCTTC. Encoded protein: CASSEALERKGCFF.

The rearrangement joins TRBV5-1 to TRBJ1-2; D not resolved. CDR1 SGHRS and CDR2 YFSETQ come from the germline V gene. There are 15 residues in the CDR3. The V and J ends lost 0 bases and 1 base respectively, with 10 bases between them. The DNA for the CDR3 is TGCGCCAGCAGCTTGGCAGGAACCTTTAACTATGGCTACACCTTC. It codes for CASSLAGTFNYGYTF. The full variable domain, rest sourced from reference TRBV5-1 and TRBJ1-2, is KAGVTQTPRYLIKTRGQQVTLSCSPISGHRSVSWYQQTPGQGLQFLFEYFSETQRNKGNFPGRFSGRQFSNSRSEMNVSTLELGDSALYLCASSLAGTFNYGYTFGSGTRLTVV.

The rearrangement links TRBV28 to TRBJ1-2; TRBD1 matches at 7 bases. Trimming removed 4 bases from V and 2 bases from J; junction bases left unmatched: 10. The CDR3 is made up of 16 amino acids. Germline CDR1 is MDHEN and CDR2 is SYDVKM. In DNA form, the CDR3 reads TGTGCCAGCAGTTCCCCCGCCCCGACAGGGAACTATGGCTACACCTTC. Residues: CASSSPAPTGNYGYTF.

The CDR3 spells CSVEGGGVVDQYF. The CDR3 DNA reads as TGCAGCGTTGAAGGGGGCGGAGTAGTGGACCAGTACTTC. The chain has TRBV29-1 and TRBJ2-5, with TRBD1 as a possible D gene (5 bases). This CDR3 comprises 13 residues. Germline-derived CDR1 and CDR2 are SQVTM and ANQGSEA. V was shortened by 1 base and J by 10 bases, with 16 bases between the two germline ends.

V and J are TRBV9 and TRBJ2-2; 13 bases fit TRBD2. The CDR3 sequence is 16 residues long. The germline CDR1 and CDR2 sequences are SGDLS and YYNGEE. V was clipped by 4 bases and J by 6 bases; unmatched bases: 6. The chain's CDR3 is CASSPRTSGSAGELFF. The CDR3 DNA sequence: TGTGCCAGCAGCCCCCGGACTAGCGGGAGCGCCGGGGAGCTGTTTTTT.

This CDR3 reads CASSQDSNRGLPYGYTF. The DNA for the CDR3 is TGTGCCAGCAGCCAAGATTCGAACAGGGGGCTGCCCTATGGCTACACCTTC. This chain links TRBV3-1 (or the pseudogene TRBV3-2) with TRBJ1-2, with 9 bases fitting TRBD1. Losses at the gene ends were 0 bases for V and 4 bases for J; bases not matched to a gene: 9. The CDR3 spans 17 residues. Germline lookup yields CDR1 LGHDT and CDR2 YNNKEL (reference sequence).

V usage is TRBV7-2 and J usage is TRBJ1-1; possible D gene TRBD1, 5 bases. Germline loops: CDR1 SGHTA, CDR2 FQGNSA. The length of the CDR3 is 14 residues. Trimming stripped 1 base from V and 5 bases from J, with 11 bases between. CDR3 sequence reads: CASSLGGGVTEAFF. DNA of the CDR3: TGTGCCAGCAGCTTAGGGGGGGGAGTAACTGAAGCTTTCTTT.

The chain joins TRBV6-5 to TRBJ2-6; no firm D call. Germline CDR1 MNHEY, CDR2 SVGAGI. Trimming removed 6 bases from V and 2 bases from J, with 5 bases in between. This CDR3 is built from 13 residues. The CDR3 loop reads CASRVAGANVLTF. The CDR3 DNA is TGTGCCAGCAGAGTAGCTGGGGCCAACGTCCTGACTTTC.

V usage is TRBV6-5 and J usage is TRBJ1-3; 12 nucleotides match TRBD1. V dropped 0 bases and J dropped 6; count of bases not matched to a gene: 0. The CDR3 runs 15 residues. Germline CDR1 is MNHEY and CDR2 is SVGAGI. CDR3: CASSYSGQGANTIYF. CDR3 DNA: TGTGCCAGCAGTTACTCGGGACAGGGGGCAAACACCATATATTTT.

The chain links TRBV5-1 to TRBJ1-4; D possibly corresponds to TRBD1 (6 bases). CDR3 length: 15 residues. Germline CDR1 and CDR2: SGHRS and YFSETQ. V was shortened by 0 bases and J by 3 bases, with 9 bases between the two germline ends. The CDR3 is CASSLVAGANEKLFF. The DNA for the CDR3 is TGCGCCAGCAGCTTGGTAGCAGGGGCTAATGAAAAACTGTTTTTT.

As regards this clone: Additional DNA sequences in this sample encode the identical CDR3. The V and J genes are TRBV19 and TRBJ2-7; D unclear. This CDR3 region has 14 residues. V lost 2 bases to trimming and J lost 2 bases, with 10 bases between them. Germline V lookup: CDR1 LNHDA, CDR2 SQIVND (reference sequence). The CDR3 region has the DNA TGTGCCAGTAGTATAAGTGGCAGAACCTACGAGCAGTACTTC. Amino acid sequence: CASSISGRTYEQYF. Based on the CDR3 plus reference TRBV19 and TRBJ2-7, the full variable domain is DGGITQSPKYLFRKEGQNVTLSCEQNLNHDAMYWYRQDPGQGLRLIYYSQIVNDFQKGDIAEGYSVSREKKESFPLTVTSAQKNPTAFYLCASSISGRTYEQYFGPGTRLTVT.

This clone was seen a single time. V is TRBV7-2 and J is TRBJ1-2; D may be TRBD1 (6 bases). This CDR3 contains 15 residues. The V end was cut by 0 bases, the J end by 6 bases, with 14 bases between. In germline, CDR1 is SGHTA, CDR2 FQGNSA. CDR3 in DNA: TGTGCCAGCAGCTTAGCGGTTTCGGGGACAAATGGCTACACCTTC. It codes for CASSLAVSGTNGYTF.

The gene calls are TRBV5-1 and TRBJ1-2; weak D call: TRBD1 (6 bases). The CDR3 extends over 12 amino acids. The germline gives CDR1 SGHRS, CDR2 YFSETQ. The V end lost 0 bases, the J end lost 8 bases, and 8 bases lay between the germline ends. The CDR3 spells CASSLAGDGYTF. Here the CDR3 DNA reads TGCGCCAGCAGCTTGGCAGGGGACGGCTACACCTTC.

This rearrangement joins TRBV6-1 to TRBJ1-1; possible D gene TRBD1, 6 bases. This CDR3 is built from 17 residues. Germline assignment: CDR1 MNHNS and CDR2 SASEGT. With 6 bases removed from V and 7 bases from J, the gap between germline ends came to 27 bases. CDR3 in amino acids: CASREPEGGVLELEAFF. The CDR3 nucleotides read TGTGCCAGCAGGGAACCCGAAGGGGGGGTGCTTGAACTTGAAGCTTTCTTT.

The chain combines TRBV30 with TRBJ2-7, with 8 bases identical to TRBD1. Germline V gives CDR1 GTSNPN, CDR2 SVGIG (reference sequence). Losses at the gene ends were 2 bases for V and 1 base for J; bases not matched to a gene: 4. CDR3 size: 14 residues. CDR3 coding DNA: TGTGCCTGGAGTTTTACAGGGGGATCCTACGAGCAGTACTTC. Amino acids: CAWSFTGGSYEQYF.

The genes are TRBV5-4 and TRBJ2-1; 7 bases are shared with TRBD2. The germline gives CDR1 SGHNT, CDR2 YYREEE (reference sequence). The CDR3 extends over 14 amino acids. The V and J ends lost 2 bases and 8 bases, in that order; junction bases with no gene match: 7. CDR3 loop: CASSFGGERDEQFF. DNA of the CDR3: TGTGCCAGCAGCTTTGGGGGGGAGAGGGATGAGCAGTTCTTC.

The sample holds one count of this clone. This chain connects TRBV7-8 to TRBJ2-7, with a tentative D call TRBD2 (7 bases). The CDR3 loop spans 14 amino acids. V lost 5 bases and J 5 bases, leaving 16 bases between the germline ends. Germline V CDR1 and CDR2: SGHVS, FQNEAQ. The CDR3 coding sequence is TGTGCCAGCAGCGCCCCCGGGGGGCAGAACGAGCAGTACTTC. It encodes CASSAPGGQNEQYF. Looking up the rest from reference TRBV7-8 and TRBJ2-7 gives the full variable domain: GAGVSQSPRYKVAKRGQDVALRCDPISGHVSLFWYQQALGQGPEFLTYFQNEAQLDKSGLPSDRFFAERPEGSVSTLKIQRTQQEDSAVYLCASSAPGGQNEQYFGPGTRLTVT.

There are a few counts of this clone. The CDR3: CASSPRPATGNTEAFF. Written as DNA, the CDR3 is TGTGCCAGCAGTCCAAGACCAGCGACAGGCAACACTGAAGCTTTCTTT. The chain uses TRBV2 and TRBJ1-1; perhaps TRBD1 as D (6 bases). The germline V gene has CDR1 SNHLY and CDR2 FYNNEI. V was trimmed by 5 bases and J by 2 bases, leaving 18 bases between them. The CDR3 totals 16 residues.

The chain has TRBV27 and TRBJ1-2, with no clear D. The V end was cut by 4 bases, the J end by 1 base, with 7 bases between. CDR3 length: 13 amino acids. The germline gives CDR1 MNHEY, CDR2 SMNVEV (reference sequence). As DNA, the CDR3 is TGTGCCAGCAGTTCCAACAGTAACTATGGCTACACCTTC. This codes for CASSSNSNYGYTF.

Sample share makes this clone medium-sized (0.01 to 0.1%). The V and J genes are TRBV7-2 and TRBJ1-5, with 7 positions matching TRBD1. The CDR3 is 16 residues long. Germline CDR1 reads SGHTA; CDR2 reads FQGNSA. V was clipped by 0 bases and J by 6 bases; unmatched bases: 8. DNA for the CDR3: TGTGCCAGCAGCTTAGCCTCGACAGGGTCGGTTCAGCCCCAGCATTTT. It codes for CASSLASTGSVQPQHF. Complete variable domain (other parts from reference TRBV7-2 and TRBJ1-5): GAGVSQSPSNKVTEKGKDVELRCDPISGHTALYWYRQSLGQGLEFLIYFQGNSAPDKSGLPSDRFSAERTGGSVSTLTIQRTQQEDSAVYLCASSLASTGSVQPQHFGDGTRLSIL.

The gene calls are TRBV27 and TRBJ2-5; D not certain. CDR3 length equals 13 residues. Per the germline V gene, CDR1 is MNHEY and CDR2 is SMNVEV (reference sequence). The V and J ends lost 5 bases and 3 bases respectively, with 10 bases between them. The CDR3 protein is CASSPPFEETQYF. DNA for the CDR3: TGTGCCAGCAGTCCCCCTTTCGAAGAGACCCAGTACTTC.

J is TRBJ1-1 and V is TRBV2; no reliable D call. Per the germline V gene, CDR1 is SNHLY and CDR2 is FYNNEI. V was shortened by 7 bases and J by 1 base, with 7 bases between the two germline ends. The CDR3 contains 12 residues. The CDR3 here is CASTKANTEAFF. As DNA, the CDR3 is TGTGCCAGCACGAAAGCGAACACTGAAGCTTTCTTT. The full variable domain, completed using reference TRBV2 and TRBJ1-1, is EPEVTQTPSHQVTQMGQEVILRCVPISNHLYFYWYRQILGQKVEFLVSFYNNEISEKSEIFDDQFSVERPDGSNFTLKIRSTKLEDSAMYFCASTKANTEAFFGQGTRLTVV.

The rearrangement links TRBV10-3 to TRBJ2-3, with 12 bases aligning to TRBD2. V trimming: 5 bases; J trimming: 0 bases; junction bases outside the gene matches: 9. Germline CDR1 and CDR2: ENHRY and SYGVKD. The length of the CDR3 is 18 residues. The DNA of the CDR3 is TGTGCCATCAGTTTAAGTGGGACTAGCGGGCAAAGCACAGATACGCAGTATTTT. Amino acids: CAISLSGTSGQSTDTQYF.

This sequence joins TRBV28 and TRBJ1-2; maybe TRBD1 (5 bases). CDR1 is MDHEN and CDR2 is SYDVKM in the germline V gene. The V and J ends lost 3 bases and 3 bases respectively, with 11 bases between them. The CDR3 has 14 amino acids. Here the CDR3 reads CASSFGGFDYGYTF. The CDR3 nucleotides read TGTGCCAGCAGTTTCGGGGGTTTCGACTATGGCTACACCTTC.

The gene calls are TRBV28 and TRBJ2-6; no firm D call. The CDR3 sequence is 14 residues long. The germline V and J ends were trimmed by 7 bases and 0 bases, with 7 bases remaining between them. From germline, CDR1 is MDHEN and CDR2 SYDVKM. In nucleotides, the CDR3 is TGTGCCAGCATCAAGAGCTCTGGGGCCAACGTCCTGACTTTC. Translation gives CASIKSSGANVLTF.

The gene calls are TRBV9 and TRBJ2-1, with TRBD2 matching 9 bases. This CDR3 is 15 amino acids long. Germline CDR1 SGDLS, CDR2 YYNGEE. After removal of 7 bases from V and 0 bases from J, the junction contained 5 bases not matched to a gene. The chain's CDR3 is CASGLAGSSYNEQFF. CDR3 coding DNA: TGTGCCAGCGGCCTAGCGGGGAGCTCCTACAATGAGCAGTTCTTC.